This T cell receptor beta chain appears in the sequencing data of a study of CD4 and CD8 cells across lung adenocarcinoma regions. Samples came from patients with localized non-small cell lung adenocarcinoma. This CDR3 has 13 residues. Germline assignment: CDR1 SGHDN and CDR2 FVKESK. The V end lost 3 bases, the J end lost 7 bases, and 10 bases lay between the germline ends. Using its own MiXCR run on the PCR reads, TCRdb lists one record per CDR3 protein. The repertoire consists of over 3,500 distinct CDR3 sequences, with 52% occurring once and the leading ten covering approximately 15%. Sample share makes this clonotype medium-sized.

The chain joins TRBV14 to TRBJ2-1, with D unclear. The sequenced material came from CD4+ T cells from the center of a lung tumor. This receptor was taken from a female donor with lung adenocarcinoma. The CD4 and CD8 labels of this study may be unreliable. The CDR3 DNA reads TGTGCCAGCAGCCACCTAATTTCGAATGAGCAGTTCTTC. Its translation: CASSHLISNEQFF. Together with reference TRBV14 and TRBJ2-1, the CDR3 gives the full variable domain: EAGVTQFPSHSVIEKGQTVTLRCDPISGHDNLYWYRRVMGKEIKFLLHFVKESKQDESGMPNNRFLAERTGGTYSTLKVQPAELEDSGVYFCASSHLISNEQFFGPGTRLTVL.